This is a list of T cell receptor beta chains from one sample in a study of identical twins. TCRdb redid the calling of the 5' RACE reads with MiXCR, one entry per CDR3 protein. Of fewer than 500,000 distinct CDR3 sequences listed, less than 25% are singletons. The sample was also reused in another study, on T cells expressing NK-cell markers.

Sequenced material: CD4+ T cells sorted from blood. The receptors come from a woman aged 18 to 35 in good health. Both conserved end residues are part of each CDR3. Fields, in order: CDR3 protein, CDR3 DNA, V gene, J gene, D gene, clone size. D genes are given only for firm matches. A row's size may be missing; if present it is once, few, many or a size class.

CSATQGFIFNEQFF	TGCAGTGCTACACAGGGCTTTATTTTTAATGAGCAGTTCTTC	TRBV20-1	TRBJ2-1	.	.
CASSQVGAGGSYEQYF	TGCGCCAGCAGCCAAGTCGGAGCGGGGGGCTCCTACGAGCAGTACTTC	TRBV4-1	TRBJ2-7	TRBD2	few
CASSLVRGSGDEQFF	TGTGCCAGCAGCCTAGTTAGGGGTAGTGGAGATGAGCAGTTCTTC	TRBV11-3	TRBJ2-1	.	.
CASSYSTMPGGEAFF	TGTGCCAGCAGTTACTCCACAATGCCAGGGGGTGAAGCTTTCTTT	TRBV6-5	TRBJ1-1	TRBD1	few
CASSSWTSGGQETQYF	TGTGCCAGCAGTTCGTGGACTAGCGGGGGCCAAGAGACCCAGTACTTC	TRBV28	TRBJ2-5	TRBD2	.
CASSEARGYGYTF	TGTGCCAGCAGTGAAGCGCGGGGCTATGGCTACACCTTC	TRBV6-1	TRBJ1-2	.	.
CASRLGTGSFYEQYF	TGCGCCAGCAGGTTGGGGACAGGGTCTTTCTACGAGCAGTACTTC	TRBV5-1	TRBJ2-7	TRBD1	few
CASSLVSGGPGDTQYF	TGCGCCAGCAGCTTGGTGTCGGGAGGGCCGGGAGATACGCAGTATTTT	TRBV5-1	TRBJ2-3	TRBD2	.
CASSYLSREGQYF	TGTGCCAGCAGTTACTTATCACGGGAGGGCCAGTACTTC	TRBV6-5	TRBJ2-5	TRBD2	.
CASSSQGAPPTGELFF	TGTGCCAGCAGTTCGCAGGGGGCCCCCCCGACCGGGGAGCTGTTTTTT	TRBV6-5	TRBJ2-2	TRBD1	few
CSAATSGRALSTQYF	TGCAGTGCCGCTACTAGCGGGAGGGCCTTGTCGACCCAGTACTTC	TRBV20-1	TRBJ2-5	TRBD2	.
CASSLLNQGTQNEQFF	TGCGCCAGCAGCTTGTTAAATCAAGGGACCCAGAATGAGCAGTTCTTC	TRBV5-1	TRBJ2-1	.	few
CASRIRTNEQFF	TGTGCCAGCAGGATTAGGACAAATGAGCAGTTCTTC	TRBV12-3/TRBV12-4	TRBJ2-1	.	few
CSVEALVWETQYF	TGCAGCGTTGAAGCGCTCGTTTGGGAGACCCAGTACTTC	TRBV29-1	TRBJ2-5	.	few
CASSPFYSTYEQYF	TGTGCCAGCAGCCCCTTTTACAGTACCTACGAGCAGTACTTC	TRBV7-2	TRBJ2-7	.	few
CASSLRGRGTSTDTQYF	TGTGCCAGCAGCTTACGGGGGCGGGGGACTAGCACAGATACGCAGTATTTT	TRBV7-2	TRBJ2-3	.	.
CASETAFF	TGTGCCAGCGAAACAGCTTTCTTT	TRBV7-7	TRBJ1-1	.	.
CASSTKTGANVLTF	TGTGCCAGCAGCACTAAGACCGGGGCCAACGTCCTGACTTTC	TRBV7-8	TRBJ2-6	.	few
CASSGPEGGREQFF	TGTGCCAGCAGCGGCCCCGAGGGGGGCAGGGAGCAGTTCTTC	TRBV9	TRBJ2-1	.	few
CASMKGQLGYTF	TGTGCCAGCATGAAAGGACAGCTCGGCTACACCTTC	TRBV6-2/TRBV6-3	TRBJ1-2	.	.
CASSQDTKGHYGYTF	TGTGCCAGCAGCCAAGATACAAAGGGGCACTATGGCTACACCTTC	TRBV3-1	TRBJ1-2	.	.
CASRRRTSGVGELFF	TGTGCCAGCAGACGTCGGACTAGCGGGGTCGGGGAGCTGTTTTTT	TRBV12-3/TRBV12-4	TRBJ2-2	TRBD2	.
CASSSPKPGYRGASMNTEAFF	TGTGCCAGCAGCTCGCCCAAACCCGGCTACAGGGGGGCTTCTATGAACACTGAAGCTTTCTTT	TRBV11-1	TRBJ1-1	TRBD1	few
CASKMTSASYEQYF	TGTGCCAGCAAAATGACTAGCGCATCCTACGAGCAGTACTTC	TRBV6-1	TRBJ2-7	TRBD2	few
CASSYIAGQETQYF	TGTGCCAGCAGCTACATAGCGGGGCAAGAGACCCAGTACTTC	TRBV5-6	TRBJ2-5	TRBD2	few
CASSLGSVDTQYF	TGCGCCAGCAGCCTCGGGAGTGTTGATACGCAGTATTTT	TRBV5-1	TRBJ2-3	.	.
CASSLVGTRNTEAFF	TGTGCCAGCAGCTTAGTAGGGACAAGGAACACTGAAGCTTTCTTT	TRBV7-8	TRBJ1-1	.	.
CASSPSEGRYNEQFF	TGTGCCAGCAGCCCGAGCGAGGGCCGGTACAATGAGCAGTTCTTC	TRBV9	TRBJ2-1	.	few
CSAGPQLNTDTQYF	TGCAGCGCGGGACCACAACTTAACACAGATACGCAGTATTTT	TRBV29-1	TRBJ2-3	.	.
CASSAAPRGAGELFF	TGCGCCAGCAGTGCAGCGCCGAGGGGCGCCGGGGAGCTGTTTTTT	TRBV5-1	TRBJ2-2	.	few
CSAMGQPTNTQYF	TGCAGTGCTATGGGGCAGCCGACCAATACGCAGTATTTT	TRBV20-1	TRBJ2-3	.	.
CASSLRTEKTDTQYF	TGTGCCAGCAGCCTACGGACAGAGAAGACAGATACGCAGTATTTT	TRBV11-2	TRBJ2-3	.	few
CSGSGIHTDTQYF	TGCAGCGGTAGCGGGATACACACAGATACGCAGTATTTT	TRBV29-1	TRBJ2-3	TRBD2	few
CSASYGTLYEQYF	TGCAGTGCTAGTTACGGGACCCTCTACGAGCAGTACTTC	TRBV20-1	TRBJ2-7	.	many
CASSWPRGGTDTQYF	TGTGCCAGCAGTTGGCCGAGAGGGGGCACAGATACGCAGTATTTT	TRBV6-5	TRBJ2-3	.	few
CASSPGLHGYTF	TGTGCCAGCAGCCCCGGGCTCCATGGCTACACCTTC	TRBV5-6	TRBJ1-2	.	once
CSAKPRQRDQPQHF	TGCAGTGCTAAACCAAGGCAGCGAGATCAGCCCCAGCATTTT	TRBV20-1	TRBJ1-5	.	few
CASSLAVGLSITDTQYF	TGTGCCAGCAGCTTGGCCGTTGGACTATCCATCACAGATACGCAGTATTTT	TRBV5-6	TRBJ2-3	.	.
CASSRINEQFF	TGTGCCAGCAGCCGGATCAATGAGCAGTTCTTC	TRBV3-1	TRBJ2-1	.	many
CASSLASGTAYNEQFF	TGCGCCAGCAGCTTGGCCTCCGGGACAGCATACAATGAGCAGTTCTTC	TRBV5-1	TRBJ2-1	TRBD1	.
CASSEALAEAYEQYF	TGTGCCAGCAGTGAAGCCCTAGCGGAGGCCTACGAGCAGTACTTC	TRBV2	TRBJ2-7	TRBD2	few